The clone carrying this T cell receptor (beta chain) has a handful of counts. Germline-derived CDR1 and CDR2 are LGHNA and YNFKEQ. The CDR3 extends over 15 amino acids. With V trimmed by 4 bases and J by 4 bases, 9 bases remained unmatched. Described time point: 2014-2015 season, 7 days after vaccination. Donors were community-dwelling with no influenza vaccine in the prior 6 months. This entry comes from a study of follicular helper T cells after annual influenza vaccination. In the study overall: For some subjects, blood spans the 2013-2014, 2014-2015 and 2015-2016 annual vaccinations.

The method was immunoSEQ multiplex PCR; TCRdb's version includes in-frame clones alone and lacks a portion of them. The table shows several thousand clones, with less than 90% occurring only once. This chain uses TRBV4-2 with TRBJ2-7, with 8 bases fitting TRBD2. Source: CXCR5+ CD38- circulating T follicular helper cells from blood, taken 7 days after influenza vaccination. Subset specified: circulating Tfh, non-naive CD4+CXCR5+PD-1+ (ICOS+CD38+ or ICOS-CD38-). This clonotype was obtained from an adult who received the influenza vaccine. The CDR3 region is CASSPSGTRSYEQYF. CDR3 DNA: TGTGCCAGCAGCCCTAGTGGGACTAGAAGTTACGAGCAGTACTTC.